This TCR beta chain was captured by sequencing in a study of shared clonotypes between healthy human individuals. Study-wide results and caveats: Clonotypes shared by all four sorted-subset donors had higher generation probabilities than non-shared clonotypes. Naive CD4 clonotypes were shared across a few donors at 5% to 6%.

Of note for this clone: Its antigen is unidentified.

The CDR3 is made up of 14 amino acids. V lost 5 bases, J lost 10 bases, and 11 bases stayed unmatched. CDR1 and CDR2 from the germline V gene are SNHLY and FYNNEI. Profiling relied on immunoSEQ multiplex PCR, and the TCRdb table lists in-frame clones only, not all of them. The table has 1.4 million or so clones, approximately 98.5% seen once. Specimen: naive CD4+ T cells sorted from blood. The sample's subset: CD45RA+ positively selected. The V and J genes are TRBV2 and TRBJ1-2; 9 positions agree with TRBD1. The source is a man aged 25-40 years in good health. The CDR3 spells CASSPTGGGGTYTF. CDR3 coding DNA: TGTGCCAGCAGTCCGACAGGGGGTGGGGGGACCTACACCTTC.